A selection of T cell receptor beta chains follows, all from one sample in a study of cytomegalovirus exposure and HLA in healthy donors. Produced via immunoSEQ multiplex PCR; TCRdb's table is partial and in-frame only. This table has 140,000 to 150,000 clones, around 75% appearing once. The sample consisted of PBMCs. The source is a man aged 25-45 years in good health and CMV-seronegative. Each CDR3 is given with its conserved first and last residue. The size entry is marked missing in some rows and otherwise reads once, few, many or a size class.

v_call,clone_size,j_call,cdr3_aa
TRBV5-4,.,TRBJ2-3,CASTPFGASTDTQYF
TRBV9,.,TRBJ1-2,CASSVTASKEGNYGYTF
TRBV9,.,TRBJ1-1,CASSGTWTDNTEAFF
TRBV4-2,few,TRBJ2-7,CASSHLLTGNYEQYF
TRBV7-6,.,TRBJ2-5,CASSQDNLQETQYF
TRBV28,.,TRBJ1-5,CASSLTSGVKEAQHF
TRBV30,.,TRBJ2-6,CAWSVTGGTLPSGANVLTF
TRBV6-5,.,TRBJ2-2,CASSRQPTNTGELFF
TRBV7-7,.,TRBJ1-4,CASSSLGTVGKRLGEKLFF
TRBV19,.,TRBJ1-5,CASNYRVGNQPQHF
TRBV6-6,.,TRBJ1-2,CASRASGLNYGYTF
TRBV18,.,TRBJ2-7,CASSPTPGDYEQYF
TRBV7-8,.,TRBJ2-7,CASSRGGASGDYEQYF
TRBV7-8,.,TRBJ1-3,CASSLIRDSGNTIYF
TRBV5-4,.,TRBJ2-7,CASSDRRRGYEQYF